This T cell receptor (beta chain) was documented in a study of OX40 agonist ivuxolimab in advanced cancers. In the study overall: Partial responses, seen in three patients, involved one hepatocellular carcinoma and two cutaneous melanomas. Overall study findings and caveats: There were, on average, more expanded clones in CD8+ T cells than in CD4+. CD4+ and CD8+ blood T cells expanded clonally by week 6 at 0.1 to 3.0 mg/kg.

On this clone: What it recognizes is unknown.

The CDR3 consists of 15 residues. Peripheral blood came from all dose cohorts at three timepoints. TCRdb's copy holds only in-frame clones and misses some; the assay was immunoSEQ multiplex PCR. The table shows about 26,000 clones, with 79% occurring only once. The chain joins TRBV21-1 to TRBJ2-5. TRBV21-1 is annotated as a pseudogene. The specimen was CD4+ or CD8+ T cells sorted from blood, collected in a trial of the OX40 agonist ivuxolimab. This TCR was recovered from an adult with an advanced solid tumor such as melanoma, head and neck, liver or kidney cancer. CDR3 sequence (DNA): TGTGCCAGCAGCAAAGCTAGCCAGGTTCGCGGGACCCAGTACTTC. This encodes CASSKASQVRGTQYF.